This TCR beta chain was captured in a study of cytomegalovirus exposure and HLA in healthy donors. V lost 4 bases to trimming and J lost 3 bases, with 30 bases between them. In germline, CDR1 is SGHDN, CDR2 FVKESK. CDR3 length equals 20 residues. PCR was performed using 60 Vbeta and 13 Jbeta primers. Data came from immunoSEQ multiplex PCR; TCRdb stores just in-frame clones and leaves some out. Of 70,000 to 100,000 clones in the sample, under 90% were seen once. The TCR comes from a man in his fifties or sixties in good health and CMV-seropositive. This chain links TRBV14 with TRBJ1-2, with D unresolved. The specimen was PBMCs. CDR3 sequence reads: CASSPNSLGVRIPEYYGYTF. For the CDR3, the DNA is TGTGCCAGCAGCCCAAACTCCCTAGGCGTTCGGATCCCGGAGTACTATGGCTACACCTTC.